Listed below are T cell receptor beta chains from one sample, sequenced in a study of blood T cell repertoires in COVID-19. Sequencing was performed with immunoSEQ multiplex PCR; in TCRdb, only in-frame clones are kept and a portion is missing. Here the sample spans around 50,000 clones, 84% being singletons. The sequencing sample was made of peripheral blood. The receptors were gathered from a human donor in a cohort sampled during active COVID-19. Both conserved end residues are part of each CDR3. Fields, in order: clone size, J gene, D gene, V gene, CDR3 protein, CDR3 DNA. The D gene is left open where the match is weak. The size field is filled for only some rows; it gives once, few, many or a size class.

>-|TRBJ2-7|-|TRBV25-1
CASSRASSYEQYF
TGTGCCAGCAGCAGGGCTAGCTCCTACGAGCAGTACTTC
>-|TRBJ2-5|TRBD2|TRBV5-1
CASSTSGRSQETQYF
TGCGCCAGCAGCACGAGCGGGAGGAGCCAAGAGACCCAGTACTTC
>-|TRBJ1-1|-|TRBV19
CASSIGNTEAFF
TGTGCCAGTAGTATCGGGAACACTGAAGCTTTCTTT
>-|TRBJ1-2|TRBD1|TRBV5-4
CASSWGQGTAGYTF
TGTGCCAGCAGCTGGGGACAGGGGACTGCTGGCTACACCTTC
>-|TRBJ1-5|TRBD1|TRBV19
CASSRTDRGYGNQPQHF
TGTGCCAGTAGTAGAACGGACAGGGGGTACGGCAATCAGCCCCAGCATTTT
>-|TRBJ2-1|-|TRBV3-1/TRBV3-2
CASSKLGSSYNEQFF
TGTGCCAGCAGCAAACTAGGGAGCTCCTACAATGAGCAGTTCTTC
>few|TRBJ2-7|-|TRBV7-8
CASRPPSRGSNEQYF
TGTGCCAGCAGGCCTCCCTCTCGGGGAAGCAACGAGCAGTACTTC
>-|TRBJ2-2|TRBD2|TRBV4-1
CASSQASGRETGELFF
TGCGCCAGCAGCCAAGCTAGCGGGAGGGAGACCGGGGAGCTGTTTTTT
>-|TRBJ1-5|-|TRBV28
CASILGGPGGNQPQHF
TGTGCCAGCATCTTAGGGGGACCCGGGGGCAATCAGCCCCAGCATTTT
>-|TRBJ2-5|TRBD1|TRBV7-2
CASSYTGGQETQYF
TGTGCCAGCAGCTATACAGGGGGCCAAGAGACCCAGTACTTC
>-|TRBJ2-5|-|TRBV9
CASSVAVRQETQYF
TGTGCCAGCAGCGTAGCGGTTCGCCAAGAGACCCAGTACTTC
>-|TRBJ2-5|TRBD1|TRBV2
CASRSTGVETQYF
TGTGCCAGCAGGTCAACAGGGGTCGAGACCCAGTACTTC
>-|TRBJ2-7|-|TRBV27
CAAVEDYYEQYF
TGTGCCGCCGTGGAGGACTACTACGAGCAGTACTTC
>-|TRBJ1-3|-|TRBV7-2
CASSLARTALGTGNTIYF
TGTGCCAGCAGCTTAGCCCGGACAGCGTTGGGGACTGGAAACACCATATATTTT
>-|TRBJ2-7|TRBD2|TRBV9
CASSVGPSGGYEQYF
TGTGCCAGCAGCGTAGGGCCCAGCGGGGGTTACGAGCAGTACTTC
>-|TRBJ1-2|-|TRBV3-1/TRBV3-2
CASSRYGGSNGYTF
TGTGCCAGCAGCCGGTATGGAGGAAGTAATGGCTACACCTTC
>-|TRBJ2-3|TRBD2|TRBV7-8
CASSLAWASGTSTDTQYF
TGTGCCAGCAGCTTAGCTTGGGCTAGCGGGACAAGCACAGATACGCAGTATTTT